The 5 T cell receptor beta chains below come from one sample, sequenced in a study of shared clonotypes between healthy human individuals. Sequencing used immunoSEQ multiplex PCR; TCRdb keeps in-frame clones, though not all of them. The table lists 550,000 to 700,000 clones, 73% of them singletons, with around 2% in the top ten. What was sequenced was memory CD4+ T cells sorted from blood. Noted subset: CD45RA-negative fraction. Source of these receptors: a woman in her twenties or thirties in good health.

The chain couples TRBV2 to TRBJ2-3; D perhaps matches TRBD2 (5 bases). The CDR3 consists of 11 residues. CDR1 and CDR2 (germline): SNHLY, FYNNEI. The V end was cut by 7 bases, the J end by 6 bases, with 8 bases between. CDR3 region: CASTQRDTQYF. The CDR3 bases are TGTGCCAGCACCCAGCGGGATACGCAGTATTTT.

The chain combines TRBV9 with TRBJ2-3; 7 bases align to TRBD2. The junction had 3 bases not matched to a gene; V was cut back by 0 bases and J by 2 bases. This CDR3 has 15 amino acids. From germline, CDR1 is SGDLS and CDR2 YYNGEE. CDR3 in amino acids: CASSVGEGITDTQYF. The CDR3 DNA reads TGTGCCAGCAGCGTAGGGGAGGGGATCACAGATACGCAGTATTTT. Variable domain in full (rest from reference TRBV9 and TRBJ2-3): DSGVTQTPKHLITATGQRVTLRCSPRSGDLSVYWYQQSLDQGLQFLIQYYNGEERAKGNILERFSAQQFPDLHSELNLSSLELGDSALYFCASSVGEGITDTQYFGPGTRLTVL.

Regarding this clone: Additional DNA sequences in this sample encode the identical CDR3. V and J are TRBV5-1 and TRBJ2-2, with unresolved D. The CDR3 has 13 residues. V shed 0 bases and J shed 6 bases, with 6 bases lying between them. CDR1 is SGHRS and CDR2 is YFSETQ in the germline V gene. The CDR3 DNA is TGCGCCAGCAGCTTGGCCTTAGCCGGGGAGCTGTTTTTT. It is translated as CASSLALAGELFF.

V and J are TRBV14 and TRBJ2-2, with D possibly TRBD2 on 5 matching bases. The CDR3 loop spans 14 amino acids. Germline V lookup: CDR1 SGHDN, CDR2 FVKESK. V dropped 3 bases and J dropped 6 bases, with 11 bases sitting between them. The CDR3 bases are TGTGCCAGCAGCCAGACCTGGGGAGCCGGGGAGCTGTTTTTT. It is translated as CASSQTWGAGELFF.

V usage is TRBV19 and J usage is TRBJ1-5; the D is unclear. The V gene's germline CDR1 is LNHDA and CDR2 SQIVND (reference sequence). V gave up 0 bases and J gave up 4 bases, with 7 bases separating them. There are 14 residues in the CDR3. CDR3: CASSIDFRNQPQHF. CDR3 nucleotides: TGTGCCAGTAGTATAGATTTCCGTAATCAGCCCCAGCATTTT.